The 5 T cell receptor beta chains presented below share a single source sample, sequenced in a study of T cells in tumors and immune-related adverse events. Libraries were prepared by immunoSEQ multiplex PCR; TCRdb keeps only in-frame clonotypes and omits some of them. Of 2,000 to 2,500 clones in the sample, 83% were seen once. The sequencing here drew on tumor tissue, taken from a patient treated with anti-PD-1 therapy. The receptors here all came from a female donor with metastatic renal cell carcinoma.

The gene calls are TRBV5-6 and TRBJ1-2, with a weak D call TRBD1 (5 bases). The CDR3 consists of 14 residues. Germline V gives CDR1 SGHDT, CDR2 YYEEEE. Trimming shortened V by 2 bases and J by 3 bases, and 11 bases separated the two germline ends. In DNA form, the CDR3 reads TGTGCCAGCAGCTTCAACAGAGGGGACTATGGCTACACCTTC. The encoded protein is CASSFNRGDYGYTF.

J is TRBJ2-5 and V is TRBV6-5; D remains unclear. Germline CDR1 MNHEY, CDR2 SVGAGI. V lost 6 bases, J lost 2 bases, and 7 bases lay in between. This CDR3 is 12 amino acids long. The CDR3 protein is CASRGIQETQYF. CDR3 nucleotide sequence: TGTGCCAGCAGGGGAATACAAGAGACCCAGTACTTC.

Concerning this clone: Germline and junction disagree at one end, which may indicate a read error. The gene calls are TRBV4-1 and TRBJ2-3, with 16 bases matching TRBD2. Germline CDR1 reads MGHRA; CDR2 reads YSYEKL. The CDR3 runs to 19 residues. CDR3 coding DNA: TGCACCAGCAGCCAGTCCGGGACTAGCGGGGGGGCATTAGGGGATACGCAGTATTTT. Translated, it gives CTSSQSGTSGGALGDTQYF.

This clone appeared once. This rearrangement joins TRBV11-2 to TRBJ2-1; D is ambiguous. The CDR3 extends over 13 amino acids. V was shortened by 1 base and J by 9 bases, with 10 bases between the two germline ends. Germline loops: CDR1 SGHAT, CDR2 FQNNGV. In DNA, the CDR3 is TGTGCCAGCAGCTTAGGAGACGTCAGTGAGCAGTTCTTC. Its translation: CASSLGDVSEQFF.

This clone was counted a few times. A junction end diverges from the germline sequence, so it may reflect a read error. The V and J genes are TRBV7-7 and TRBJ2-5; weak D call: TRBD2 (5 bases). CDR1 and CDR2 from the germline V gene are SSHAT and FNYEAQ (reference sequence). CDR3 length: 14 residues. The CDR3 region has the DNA TGTGCTAGCAGCCCTACTAGGTCACAAGAGACCCAGTACTTC. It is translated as CASSPTRSQETQYF.